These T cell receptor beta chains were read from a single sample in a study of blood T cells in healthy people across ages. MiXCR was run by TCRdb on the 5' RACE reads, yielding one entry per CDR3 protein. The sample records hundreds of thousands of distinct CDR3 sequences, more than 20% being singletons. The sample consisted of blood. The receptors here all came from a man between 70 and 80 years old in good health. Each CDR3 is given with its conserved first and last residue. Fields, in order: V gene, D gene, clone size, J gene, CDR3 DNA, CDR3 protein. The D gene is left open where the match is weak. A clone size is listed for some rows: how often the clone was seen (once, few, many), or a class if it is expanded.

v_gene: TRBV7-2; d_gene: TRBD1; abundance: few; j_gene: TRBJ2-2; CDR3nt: TGTGCCAGCAGCTTAGTCAGGGGGCCCACCGGGGAGCTGTTTTTT; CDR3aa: CASSLVRGPTGELFF
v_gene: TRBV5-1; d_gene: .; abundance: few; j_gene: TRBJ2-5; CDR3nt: TGCGCCAGCAGCTTGGTGGTTGAAGAGACCCAGTACTTC; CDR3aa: CASSLVVEETQYF
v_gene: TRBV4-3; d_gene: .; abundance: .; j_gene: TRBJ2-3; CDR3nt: TGCGCCAGCAGCGGGACACCGACCCTTCGCACAGATACGCAGTATTTT; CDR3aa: CASSGTPTLRTDTQYF
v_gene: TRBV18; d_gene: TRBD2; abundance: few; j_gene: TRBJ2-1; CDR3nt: TGTGCCAGCTCACCCCAGGTGGCGGGAGGAATCTACAATGAGCAGTTCTTC; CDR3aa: CASSPQVAGGIYNEQFF
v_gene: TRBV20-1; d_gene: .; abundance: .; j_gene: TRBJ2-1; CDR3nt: TGCAGCTCCTTAGGGAGCGACTCTAGCGCCGTATACAATGAGCAGTTCTTC; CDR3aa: CSSLGSDSSAVYNEQFF
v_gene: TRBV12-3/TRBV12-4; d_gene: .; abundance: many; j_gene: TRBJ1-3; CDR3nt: TGTGCCAGCAGTTTGGTACAAAACTCTGGAAACACCATATATTTT; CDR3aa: CASSLVQNSGNTIYF
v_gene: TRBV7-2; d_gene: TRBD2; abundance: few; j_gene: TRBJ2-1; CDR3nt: TGTGCCAGCAGCGTTCTGGGACTAGCGGGAGTTAGGCAGTTCTTC; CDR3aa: CASSVLGLAGVRQFF
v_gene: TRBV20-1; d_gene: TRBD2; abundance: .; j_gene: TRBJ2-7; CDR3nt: TGCAGTGCTAGAGATCTAGCGGGAGAGTACGAGCAGTACTTC; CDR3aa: CSARDLAGEYEQYF
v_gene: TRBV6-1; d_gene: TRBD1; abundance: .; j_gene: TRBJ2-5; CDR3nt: TGTGCCAGCAGTGATCGACAGGGTGGCGAGACCCAGTACTTC; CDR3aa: CASSDRQGGETQYF
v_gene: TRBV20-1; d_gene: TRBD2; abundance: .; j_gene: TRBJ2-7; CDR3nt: TGCAGTGCTCCGGGACTAGGAGGGGTTTCCGAGCAGTACTTC; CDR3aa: CSAPGLGGVSEQYF